These T cell receptor beta chains were read from a single sample in a study of identifying expanded T cells in peripheral blood. Sequencing was performed with immunoSEQ multiplex PCR; in TCRdb, only in-frame clones are kept and a portion is missing. The data hold 120,000 or so clones, with around 84% observed a single time. The specimen was blood. Receptor source: a person between 18 and 75 years old in good health. Both conserved end residues are part of each CDR3. Rows may omit the clone size; those that give it use once, few, many or a size class.

abundance: once
v_gene: TRBV7-2
j_gene: TRBJ1-1
CDR3aa: CASSLQGLGTEAFF

abundance: .
v_gene: TRBV7-2
j_gene: TRBJ1-4
CDR3aa: CASSPRSRDVNEKLFF

abundance: .
v_gene: TRBV15
j_gene: TRBJ1-3
CDR3aa: CATSRETGGGNTIYF

abundance: few
v_gene: TRBV28
j_gene: TRBJ1-5
CDR3aa: CASSDQGYNQPQHF

abundance: few
v_gene: TRBV25-1
j_gene: TRBJ1-3
CDR3aa: CASSGGTGGRNTIYF

abundance: .
v_gene: TRBV27
j_gene: TRBJ1-5
CDR3aa: CASSLARNQPQHF

abundance: .
v_gene: TRBV6-5
j_gene: TRBJ2-7
CDR3aa: CASSSDRLEQYF

abundance: .
v_gene: TRBV19
j_gene: TRBJ1-3
CDR3aa: CASSLSGTGERVNTIYF

abundance: .
v_gene: TRBV7-9
j_gene: TRBJ2-3
CDR3aa: CASSFPTASTDTQYF

abundance: .
v_gene: TRBV7-2
j_gene: TRBJ2-3
CDR3aa: CASSLQSSTNTQYF

abundance: .
v_gene: TRBV7-2
j_gene: TRBJ1-3
CDR3aa: CASSSIWADRSGNTIYF

abundance: .
v_gene: TRBV30
j_gene: TRBJ2-7
CDR3aa: CAWRGPGNEQYF

abundance: .
v_gene: TRBV7-2
j_gene: TRBJ2-3
CDR3aa: CASSLAAHPLFTDTQYF

abundance: .
v_gene: TRBV6-5
j_gene: TRBJ2-5
CDR3aa: CASRRATGTQYF

abundance: .
v_gene: TRBV19
j_gene: TRBJ1-4
CDR3aa: CASSGSGVYGEKLFF

abundance: .
v_gene: TRBV7-9
j_gene: TRBJ2-5
CDR3aa: CASSFGTGDQETQYF

abundance: .
v_gene: TRBV7-2
j_gene: TRBJ2-2
CDR3aa: CASSLSPRRGGSGELFF

abundance: .
v_gene: TRBV5-6
j_gene: TRBJ1-2
CDR3aa: CASSSTGSVGYTF

abundance: .
v_gene: TRBV6-1
j_gene: TRBJ1-3
CDR3aa: CASKEENSGNTIYF